The clone carrying this T cell receptor (beta chain) was seen a handful of times. The sample originates from a study of blood T cells in healthy people across ages. Germline V lookup: CDR1 GTSNPN, CDR2 SVGIG (reference sequence). The CDR3 is made up of 11 amino acids. V lost 4 bases and J lost 11, with 14 bases in between. Sample-barcoded 5' priming and a J-beta primer mix drove a second PCR of roughly 7 to 11 cycles. TCRdb reprocessed the 5' RACE reads via MiXCR and lists one record per CDR3 protein. The sample contains some 1.5 million distinct CDR3 sequences, 40% to 45% of which appear only once. Extractions gave at least 5.5 micrograms of total RNA per sample.

Sequencing was carried out using blood. This clonotype originated in a woman younger than 35 in good health. J is TRBJ1-1 and V is TRBV30; possible D gene TRBD1, 6 bases. CDR3 sequence reads: CAWTRSGVAFF. CDR3 DNA sequence: TGTGCCTGGACCCGATCAGGGGTCGCTTTCTTT.